This entry describes one T cell receptor beta chain. Its antigen remains unknown. Naive CD8 sequencing libraries were generated from roughly 20,000 to 1,000,000 sorted cells, with 10%, 30% or 50% RNA as input. CD8+CD4-CCR7+CD45RA+ sorting gave the naive CD8 T cells. V lost 5 bases and J 2 bases, leaving 16 bases between the germline ends. Germline CDR1 and CDR2: SGHTA and FQGNSA. The CDR3 has 15 amino acids. TCRdb ran MiXCR on the PCR reads and lists one entry per CDR3 protein. The top ten hold more than 5% of the sample, which has fewer than 9,000 distinct CDR3 sequences, about 30% seen once. This specimen comes from a study of molecular identifiers for immune sequencing clone quantification. Study outcomes and limitations: Clones above 20 RNA copies held over 97% of effector molecules, under 1% in naive cells.

Specimen: naive CD8+ T cells from blood, with Jurkat cell RNA spiked in. The subset denotes: FACS-sorted CD8+CD4-CCR7+CD45RA+ naive T cells. The chain is built from TRBV7-2 and TRBJ2-7, with D perhaps matching TRBD1 (5 bases). This TCR derives from a human donor in good health. Some libraries in this study had Jurkat cell RNA spiked in. DNA of the CDR3: TGTGCCAGCAGCGTGTTGTCAGGGTCCGCCTACGAGCAGTACTTC. Amino acid sequence: CASSVLSGSAYEQYF. The full variable domain, with the rest looked up from reference TRBV7-2 and TRBJ2-7, is GAGVSQSPSNKVTEKGKDVELRCDPISGHTALYWYRQSLGQGLEFLIYFQGNSAPDKSGLPSDRFSAERTGGSVSTLTIQRTQQEDSAVYLCASSVLSGSAYEQYFGPGTRLTVT.